These 18 T cell receptor beta chains were sequenced from one sample in a study of OX40 agonist ivuxolimab in advanced cancers. The assay was immunoSEQ multiplex PCR, and TCRdb's table has in-frame clones only and misses some. Seen here are 80,000 to 100,000 clones, about 90% observed once, and the top ten hold around 1.5%. This specimen was CD4+ or CD8+ T cells sorted from blood, taken in a trial of the OX40 agonist ivuxolimab. Source of these receptors: an adult with an advanced solid tumor such as melanoma, head and neck, liver or kidney cancer.

This clone was seen once. V is TRBV30 and J is TRBJ2-5; D is ambiguous. Looked up from germline, CDR1 is GTSNPN and CDR2 is SVGIG (reference sequence). The length of the CDR3 is 11 residues. V lost 0 bases and J 4 bases, leaving 3 bases between the germline ends. CDR3 protein: CAWSVAETQYF. As DNA, the CDR3 is TGTGCCTGGAGTGTAGCAGAGACCCAGTACTTC.

The chain carries TRBV28 and TRBJ2-1; no definite D call. The germline CDR1 and CDR2 sequences are MDHEN and SYDVKM. The length of the CDR3 is 12 residues. The V gene lost 7 bases and the J gene lost 8 bases, with 12 bases spanning the gap. The CDR3 bases are TGTGCCAGCATAGGGTATTTCGATGAGCAGTTCTTC. This codes for CASIGYFDEQFF. The entire variable domain, with the rest obtained from reference TRBV28 and TRBJ2-1, is as follows: DVKVTQSSRYLVKRTGEKVFLECVQDMDHENMFWYRQDPGLGLRLIYFSYDVKMKEKGDIPEGYSVSREKKERFSLILESASTNQTSMYLCASIGYFDEQFFGPGTRLTVL.

This clone was seen a few times. J is TRBJ2-2 and V is TRBV27, with D hard to call. The CDR3 is 14 residues long. The V gene lost 3 bases and the J gene lost 3 bases, with 8 bases spanning the gap. Germline-derived CDR1 and CDR2 are MNHEY and SMNVEV (reference sequence). The CDR3 is CASSFRWYTGELFF. As DNA, the CDR3 is TGTGCCAGCAGTTTTCGTTGGTACACCGGGGAGCTGTTTTTT.

The gene calls are TRBV11-2 and TRBJ2-7; D is ambiguous. Germline values: CDR1 SGHAT, CDR2 FQNNGV. CDR3 length equals 12 residues. The ends were cut back, 0 bases at V and 7 bases at J, with 7 bases in the middle. CDR3 sequence: CASSLDFGEQYF. CDR3 coding DNA: TGTGCCAGCAGCTTAGATTTCGGGGAGCAGTACTTC.

This sequence joins TRBV29-1 and TRBJ2-7, with TRBD1 identical over 7 bases. Germline values: CDR1 SQVTM, CDR2 ANQGSEA. V lost 3 bases, J lost 8 bases, and 13 bases stayed unmatched. CDR3 length equals 14 residues. The DNA of the CDR3 is TGCAGCGTTGAGGAGATGGGACAGTCGGCCAAGCAGTACTTC. It specifies CSVEEMGQSAKQYF.

The chain links TRBV19 to TRBJ1-3; D call uncertain. The germline CDR1 and CDR2 sequences are LNHDA and SQIVND (reference sequence). The CDR3 loop spans 17 amino acids. The V end was cut by 0 bases, the J end by 0 bases, with 12 bases between. The CDR3 region has the DNA TGTGCCAGTAGTATAGACCAGGACGTGGACTCTGGAAACACCATATATTTT. Translating gives CASSIDQDVDSGNTIYF.

The chain couples TRBV11-3 to TRBJ2-7; TRBD1 matches at 10 bases. The CDR3 runs 18 residues. Per the germline V gene, CDR1 is SGHNT and CDR2 is YENEEA. V gave up 3 bases and J gave up 0 bases; unmatched junction bases: 11. CDR3 residues: CASSFGTGVGGSSYEQYF. The CDR3 bases are TGTGCCAGCAGCTTTGGGACAGGGGTCGGGGGGAGCTCCTACGAGCAGTACTTC. Drawing the rest from reference TRBV11-3 and TRBJ2-7, the complete variable domain is EAGVVQSPRYKIIEKKQPVAFWCNPISGHNTLYWYLQNLGQGPELLIRYENEEAVDDSQLPKDRFSAERLKGVDSTLKIQPAELGDSAVYLCASSFGTGVGGSSYEQYFGPGTRLTVT.

The chain recombines TRBV14 with TRBJ2-1; no definite D call. This CDR3 comprises 12 residues. With 6 bases removed from V and 4 bases from J, the gap between germline ends came to 7 bases. Per the germline V gene, CDR1 is SGHDN and CDR2 is FVKESK. CDR3 nucleotide sequence: TGTGCCAGCAGTCGGCCGTACAATGAGCAGTTCTTC. This sequence encodes CASSRPYNEQFF.

In this sample, this clone turned up a few times. This rearrangement joins TRBV18 to TRBJ2-1; 9 nucleotides agree with TRBD2. CDR3 size: 14 residues. Germline trimming cut 2 bases from V and 7 bases from J; bases unmatched to any gene: 3. Per the germline V gene, CDR1 is KGHSH and CDR2 is LQKENI. CDR3 in DNA: TGTGCCAGCTCACCAGGGACTAGCTTAAATGAGCAGTTCTTC. This encodes CASSPGTSLNEQFF.

This chain links TRBV21-1 with TRBJ1-4. TRBV21-1 is termed a pseudogene. The CDR3 is 16 residues long. The CDR3 nucleotides are TGTGCCAGCAGCCTCATAGGGCCCGCAACTAATGAAAAACTGTTTTTT. Protein sequence: CASSLIGPATNEKLFF.

CDR3 DNA sequence: TGTGCCAGCAGCCGCCTCAGGGGTTTCGGCTACGAGCAGTACTTC. It specifies CASSRLRGFGYEQYF. The V call is TRBV7-3, the J call TRBJ2-7; a weak D match, TRBD1 (6 bases). This CDR3 comprises 15 residues. V lost 5 bases and J 3 bases, leaving 17 bases between the germline ends. Germline CDR1 reads SGHTA; CDR2 reads FQGTGA. Using reference TRBV7-3 and TRBJ2-7 for the parts outside the CDR3, the full variable domain is GAGVSQTPSNKVTEKGKYVELRCDPISGHTALYWYRQSLGQGPEFLIYFQGTGAADDSGLPNDRFFAVRPEGSVSTLKIQRTERGDSAVYLCASSRLRGFGYEQYFGPGTRLTVT.

V gene TRBV21-1 combines with J gene TRBJ2-3. TRBV21-1 corresponds to a pseudogene. The CDR3 consists of 15 residues. CDR3 amino acids: CASSRGQPSADTQYF. The CDR3 nucleotides read TGTGCCAGCAGCAGAGGACAGCCTAGCGCAGATACGCAGTATTTT.

The chain is built from TRBV19 and TRBJ2-1, with 7 bases aligning to TRBD2. V lost 3 bases, J lost 2 bases, and 7 bases stayed unmatched. There are 16 residues in the CDR3. Germline V gene sequence: CDR1 LNHDA, CDR2 SQIVND (reference sequence). The CDR3 sequence is CASSISGLGTYNEQFF. The CDR3 coding sequence is TGTGCCAGTAGTATCTCCGGACTAGGCACCTACAATGAGCAGTTCTTC.

The chain couples TRBV29-1 to TRBJ2-5, with a weak D call TRBD2 (6 bases). From germline, CDR1 is SQVTM and CDR2 ANQGSEA. The V and J ends lost 6 bases and 0 bases respectively, with 14 bases between them. The CDR3 spans 14 residues. The DNA of the CDR3 is TGCAGCGTCCTCTTAGCGGCGTACCAAGAGACCCAGTACTTC. Its protein is CSVLLAAYQETQYF.

This clone was recorded only once. The chain joins TRBV4-3 to TRBJ2-1; tentatively, D is TRBD1 (7 bases). Germline values: CDR1 LGHNA, CDR2 YSLEER. V gave up 2 bases and J gave up 5 bases, with 16 bases separating them. This CDR3 has 16 amino acids. CDR3 protein: CASSQLAGTANNEQFF. The CDR3 DNA reads TGCGCCAGCAGCCAACTTGCGGGGACAGCCAACAATGAGCAGTTCTTC.

The chain links TRBV7-2 to TRBJ1-2; no firm D call. The CDR3 runs to 13 residues. V lost 1 base and J 7 bases, leaving 10 bases between the germline ends. Germline V gene lookup returns CDR1 SGHTA and CDR2 FQGNSA. The CDR3 nucleotides read TGTGCCAGCAGCTTAGAAAGGGTTTCTGGCTACACCTTC. Amino acid sequence: CASSLERVSGYTF.

The chain has TRBV7-9 and TRBJ1-3; D is unclear. The CDR3 contains 15 residues. V lost 0 bases to trimming and J lost 2 bases, with 8 bases between them. Germline loops: CDR1 SEHNR, CDR2 FQNEAQ (reference sequence). The CDR3 DNA sequence: TGTGCCAGCAGCTTAGCGCTGGCGGCTGGAAACACCATATATTTT. It specifies CASSLALAAGNTIYF.

The chain has TRBV11-2 and TRBJ2-3; 8 bases match TRBD2. The CDR3 runs 17 residues. The junction had 14 bases not matched to a gene; V was cut back by 5 bases and J by 4 bases. Germline V gene lookup returns CDR1 SGHAT and CDR2 FQNNGV. The CDR3 coding sequence is TGTGCCAGCAGCCAAAATAGCGGGGCAAGGGGCTCAGATACGCAGTATTTT. Its protein is CASSQNSGARGSDTQYF. Supplemented by reference TRBV11-2 and TRBJ2-3, the full variable domain reads EAGVAQSPRYKIIEKRQSVAFWCNPISGHATLYWYQQILGQGPKLLIQFQNNGVVDDSQLPKDRFSAERLKGVDSTLKIQPAKLEDSAVYLCASSQNSGARGSDTQYFGPGTRLTVL.